This T cell receptor (beta chain) was found in a study of blood T cells in healthy people across ages. A remark on this clonotype: What it binds is not known.

CDR3 length: 15 amino acids. Deletions cut 5 bases from V and 0 bases from J, with 13 bases between. It was with a sample-barcoded 5' primer and a J-beta primer mix that a second PCR of roughly 7 to 12 cycles was run. TCRdb re-called the 5' RACE reads with MiXCR, one entry per CDR3 protein. The sample contains over 1,300,000 distinct CDR3 sequences, approximately 59% of which appear only once. Study-level points and caveats: Considered underestimates were the diversity estimates obtained from one million T cells.

Sample donors were healthy Caucasian individuals that came from Russia, aged roughly 6 to 100. Sequencing used blood. The TCR originated in a young man in good health. The V call is TRBV12-3 or TRBV12-4, the J call TRBJ1-2; D perhaps matches TRBD1 (6 bases). CDR3 bases: TGTGCCAGCAGTATCAGGGGACTAGCTAACTATGGCTACACCTTC. Protein sequence: CASSIRGLANYGYTF.